Shown below are 19 T cell receptor beta chains from a single sample sequenced in a study of blood T cell repertoires in COVID-19. Profiling relied on immunoSEQ multiplex PCR, and the TCRdb table lists in-frame clones only, not all of them. The sample consists of hundreds of thousands of clones, 70% to 90% of them appearing once. The sequencing sample was made of PBMCs or T cells enriched from blood (not recorded which). These receptors originate from a middle-aged woman with acute COVID-19.

The chain employs TRBV7-8 and TRBJ1-2; a possible D gene is TRBD1 (6 bases). With 5 bases removed from V and 8 bases from J, the gap between germline ends came to 15 bases. Per the germline V gene, CDR1 is SGHVS and CDR2 is FQNEAQ. This CDR3 has 13 residues. Here the CDR3 DNA reads TGTGCCAGCAGCGTCCTTGGGGGCTGGGGCTACACCTTC. Protein sequence: CASSVLGGWGYTF. The variable domain in full, with the rest retrieved from reference TRBV7-8 and TRBJ1-2, is GAGVSQSPRYKVAKRGQDVALRCDPISGHVSLFWYQQALGQGPEFLTYFQNEAQLDKSGLPSDRFFAERPEGSVSTLKIQRTQQEDSAVYLCASSVLGGWGYTFGSGTRLTVV.

The chain employs TRBV10-3 and TRBJ1-5, with 8 bases aligning to TRBD1. The germline gives CDR1 ENHRY, CDR2 SYGVKD. The junction had 6 bases not matched to a gene; V was cut back by 3 bases and J by 5 bases. This CDR3 is 15 amino acids long. The CDR3 sequence: CAISDDRGRDQPQHF. In DNA form, the CDR3 reads TGTGCCATCAGTGACGACAGGGGAAGGGATCAGCCCCAGCATTTT.

The chain uses TRBV7-2 and TRBJ1-1, with D possibly being TRBD1 (5 bases). V was clipped by 3 bases and J by 5 bases, with 13 bases between them. Germline CDR1 is SGHTA and CDR2 is FQGNSA. This CDR3 is 14 amino acids long. CDR3 nucleotide sequence: TGTGCCAGCAGCTTCCGGGCCCAGGGAACTGAAGCTTTCTTT. It codes for CASSFRAQGTEAFF.

The chain uses TRBV28 and TRBJ1-1; D possibly corresponds to TRBD1 (5 bases). This CDR3 comprises 12 residues. Trimming stripped 4 bases from V and 7 bases from J, with 10 bases between. Germline V gene sequence: CDR1 MDHEN, CDR2 SYDVKM. In DNA form, the CDR3 reads TGTGCCAGCAGTTACGGACACATTGAAGCTTTCTTT. Protein product: CASSYGHIEAFF.

This clone has just one count. The chain uses TRBV2 and TRBJ2-7; D is ambiguous. V was shortened by 7 bases and J by 2 bases, with 6 bases between the two germline ends. Germline V gene lookup returns CDR1 SNHLY and CDR2 FYNNEI. This CDR3 region has 11 residues. The CDR3 DNA is TGTGCCAGCATTCTAACCTACGAGCAGTACTTC. Encoded protein: CASILTYEQYF.

V and J are TRBV11-3 and TRBJ1-4; perhaps TRBD1 as D (6 bases). CDR1 and CDR2 (germline): SGHNT, YENEEA. V was cut by 1 base and J by 6 bases, with 12 bases left in between. CDR3 size: 15 residues. CDR3 nucleotides: TGTGCCAGCAGCTTAGTTGCGGGGGGCCATGAAAAACTGTTTTTT. Amino acids: CASSLVAGGHEKLFF.

The chain has TRBV18 and TRBJ1-1; 9 nucleotides agree with TRBD1. The CDR3 contains 15 residues. Looked up from germline, CDR1 is KGHSH and CDR2 is LQKENI. The ends lost 6 bases at V and 6 bases at J; junction bases unmatched: 11. CDR3 bases: TGTGCCAGCTCTCCCTCCACCGGGACAGGGTCTGAAGCTTTCTTT. It yields the protein CASSPSTGTGSEAFF.

The rearrangement joins TRBV2 to TRBJ2-1; the D is unclear. Deletions cut 3 bases from V and 0 bases from J, with 6 bases between. CDR3 length: 14 residues. From germline, CDR1 is SNHLY and CDR2 FYNNEI. CDR3: CASSDWSSYNEQFF. The CDR3 region has the DNA TGTGCCAGCAGTGACTGGAGCTCCTACAATGAGCAGTTCTTC.

This clone has just a few counts. CDR3 loop: CSVSQGLNTEAFF. CDR3 coding DNA: TGCAGCGTTTCCCAGGGATTGAACACTGAAGCTTTCTTT. This chain connects TRBV29-1 to TRBJ1-1; tentative D call: TRBD1 (5 bases). The V end was cut by 5 bases, the J end by 0 bases, with 10 bases between. This CDR3 has 13 residues. CDR1 and CDR2 (germline): SQVTM, ANQGSEA.

This rearrangement joins TRBV6-6 to TRBJ2-3; no clear D. Per germline, CDR1 MNHNY and CDR2 SVGAGI (reference sequence). V was pared by 2 bases and J by 6 bases, with 3 bases between. This CDR3 has 11 residues. The CDR3 is CASSYQDTQYF. The DNA of the CDR3 is TGTGCCAGCAGTTACCAGGATACGCAGTATTTT.

The chain uses TRBV2 and TRBJ1-2; a possible D gene is TRBD1 (5 bases). This CDR3 is 15 amino acids long. The germline CDR1 and CDR2 sequences are SNHLY and FYNNEI. V was cut by 0 bases and J by 2 bases, with 10 bases left in between. In DNA form, the CDR3 reads TGTGCCAGCAGTGAAGCAACAGGAAAAAACTATGGCTACACCTTC. Translated: CASSEATGKNYGYTF.

This clone was seen a few times. The chain combines TRBV5-6 with TRBJ1-3, with TRBD1 identical over 7 bases. Germline CDR1 SGHDT, CDR2 YYEEEE. The ends lost 2 bases at V and 0 bases at J; junction bases unmatched: 5. The CDR3 has 16 amino acids. The chain's CDR3 is CASSFLQGDSGNTIYF. For the CDR3, the DNA is TGTGCCAGCAGCTTCCTCCAGGGGGACTCTGGAAACACCATATATTTT.

This clone was seen more than once but under ten times. The chain uses TRBV20-1 and TRBJ2-1; a weak D match, TRBD2 (6 bases). The CDR3 consists of 10 residues. Trimming removed 5 bases at V and 15 bases at J, with 14 bases between. Per germline, CDR1 DFQATT and CDR2 SNEGSKA (reference sequence). The CDR3 nucleotides are TGCAGTGCTGAACCGGGGGATCGGTTCTTC. Its translation: CSAEPGDRFF.

J is TRBJ1-2 and V is TRBV9; unclear D gene. Trimming removed 7 bases at V and 5 bases at J, with 12 bases between. The CDR3 runs to 12 residues. CDR1 SGDLS and CDR2 YYNGEE come from the germline V gene. The CDR3 DNA reads as TGTGCCAGCGGGCAGACGGGGTATGGCTACACCTTC. Its translation: CASGQTGYGYTF.

The gene calls are TRBV19 and TRBJ1-1; 8 bases are a match to TRBD1. V lost 6 bases and J lost 4; bases outside the gene matches: 10. Germline V lookup: CDR1 LNHDA, CDR2 SQIVND (reference sequence). The CDR3 has 15 amino acids. This CDR3 is CASRATGQGPTEAFF. DNA of the CDR3: TGTGCCAGTAGGGCCACCGGACAGGGTCCCACTGAAGCTTTCTTT.

The chain carries TRBV5-6 and TRBJ1-1; D gene ambiguous. The CDR3 totals 14 residues. V gave up 2 bases and J gave up 5 bases, with 13 bases separating them. Per germline, CDR1 SGHDT and CDR2 YYEEEE. CDR3 in amino acids: CASSLNWAGTEAFF. For the CDR3, the DNA is TGTGCCAGCAGCTTAAACTGGGCGGGAACTGAAGCTTTCTTT.

The J gene is TRBJ1-2, the V gene TRBV6-2 or TRBV6-3; D is undetermined. The CDR3 is 15 residues long. Germline CDR1 MNHEY, CDR2 SVGEGT. V dropped 0 bases and J dropped 4 bases, with 12 bases sitting between them. The CDR3 DNA reads TGTGCCAGCAGTTACTCTGGTAGAAACCCCTATGGCTACACCTTC. It translates to CASSYSGRNPYGYTF.

The rearrangement uses TRBV24-1 and TRBJ2-3, with D perhaps matching TRBD1 (5 bases). Germline V gene data show CDR1 as KGHDR and CDR2 as SFDVKD. Trimming took off 4 bases at V and 0 bases at J, with 22 bases between the two ends. This CDR3 has 19 amino acids. DNA of the CDR3: TGTGCCACCAGTGACCCAAGCCTGAGACAGCCGTCAAGCACAGATACGCAGTATTTT. It specifies CATSDPSLRQPSSTDTQYF.

The rearrangement joins TRBV19 to TRBJ1-2, with a tentative D call TRBD1 (6 bases). Trimming took off 8 bases at V and 5 bases at J, with 24 bases between the two ends. Germline loops: CDR1 LNHDA, CDR2 SQIVND (reference sequence). The CDR3 has 16 residues. DNA of the CDR3: TGTGCCAGTGATACAGGGTCCTCCTTCGGGAAGTATGGCTACACCTTC. Translating it yields CASDTGSSFGKYGYTF.